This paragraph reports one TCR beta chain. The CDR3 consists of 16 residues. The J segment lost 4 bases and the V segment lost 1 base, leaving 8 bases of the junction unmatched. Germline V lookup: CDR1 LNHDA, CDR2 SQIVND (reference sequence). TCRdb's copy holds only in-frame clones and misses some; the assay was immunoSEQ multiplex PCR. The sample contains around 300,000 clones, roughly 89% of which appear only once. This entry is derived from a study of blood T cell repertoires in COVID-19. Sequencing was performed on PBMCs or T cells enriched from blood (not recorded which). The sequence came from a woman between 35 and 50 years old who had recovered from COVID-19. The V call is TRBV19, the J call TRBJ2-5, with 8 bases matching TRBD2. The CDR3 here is CASSIVRAGDRETQYF. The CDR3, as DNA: TGTGCCAGTAGTATAGTCCGAGCGGGAGACCGAGAGACCCAGTACTTC.